The TCR beta chain under discussion was sequenced for a study of blood T cell repertoires in COVID-19. On the study more broadly: COVID-19 samples, acute and convalescent, were from the United States, Italy and Spain.

Original methodology: For nucleated cells, counts were estimated from reference gene primer amplification. Some clones are missing from TCRdb's copy, which holds only in-frame ones; the method was immunoSEQ multiplex PCR. V, J and clone size derive from that table, while D and trimming were established from the DNA sequence. The repertoire has 200,000 to 300,000 clones, 85% to 90% of them found once; the top ten carry over 7.5%. Cohort assignment relied on participant-reported clinical history. Germline values: CDR1 SEHNR, CDR2 FQNEAQ (reference sequence). V lost 4 bases to trimming and J lost 4 bases; unmatched junction nucleotides: 4. This CDR3 contains 14 residues.

Input material: PBMCs or T cells enriched from blood (not recorded which). This receptor was taken from a man aged 40-50 years who had recovered from COVID-19. This chain uses TRBV7-9 with TRBJ1-2, with TRBD1 matching over 9 bases. DNA for the CDR3: TGTGCCAGCAGCTGGACAGGGGAGCTCTATGGCTACACCTTC. It specifies CASSWTGELYGYTF.